Presented here are 18 T cell receptor beta chains from one specimen sequenced in a study of T cell clusters in autoimmune cytopenias. TRB amplification used approximately 250 ng of peripheral blood genomic DNA. TRB was amplified by touch-down multiplex PCR, primer pools A and B combined. TCRdb re-called the multiplex PCR reads, yielding one record per CDR3 amino acid sequence without DNA. Its listing shows some 7,500 distinct CDR3 sequences. These same records also appear under a second study, on T cell repertoires in aging, cancer and after chemotherapy.

Input material: peripheral blood. The receptors here all came from a human donor with an autoimmune cytopenia or autoimmune hepatitis (not recorded which).

By frequency, this clonotype is medium-sized. The gene calls are TRBV7-2 and TRBJ1-2; TCRdb designates TRBD1, a call that cannot be tested without DNA. The V gene's germline CDR1 is SGHTA and CDR2 FQGNSA. The CDR3 runs to 15 residues. CDR3 loop: CASSLDSQGARGYTF.

The CDR3 sequence is CASSLGAANTEAFF. J is TRBJ1-1 and V is TRBV27; TCRdb calls TRBD1, which cannot be checked without DNA. Germline loops: CDR1 MNHEY, CDR2 SMNVEV (reference sequence). This CDR3 has 14 residues.

The V and J genes are TRBV20-1 and TRBJ1-1; the TRBD1 assignment by TCRdb is unverifiable without DNA. Germline loops: CDR1 DFQATT, CDR2 SNEGSKA (reference sequence). The CDR3 sequence is 13 residues long. CDR3 amino acids: CSAQQGGDTEAFF.

The chain links TRBV6-1 to TRBJ1-5; TCRdb designates TRBD1, a call that cannot be tested without DNA. The V gene's germline CDR1 is MNHNS and CDR2 SASEGT. This CDR3 comprises 16 residues. The CDR3 loop is CASRTGGLYSNQPQHF.

The V gene is TRBV12-3 or TRBV12-4, the J gene TRBJ2-3. The length of the CDR3 is 17 residues. CDR3: CASSLGEKVLSTDTQYF.

According to its frequency, this clonotype is medium-sized. This chain connects TRBV12-3 or TRBV12-4 to TRBJ2-3; TCRdb picks TRBD1, but there is no DNA to check that call. This CDR3 is 13 amino acids long. The CDR3 is CASSGGSTDTQYF.

The CDR3 loop reads CASRRNDRGAYEQYF. The chain has TRBV6-1 and TRBJ2-7; the D call from TCRdb, TRBD1, cannot be confirmed without DNA. Looked up from germline, CDR1 is MNHNS and CDR2 is SASEGT. CDR3 length: 15 amino acids.

The CDR3 is CASSFGYGYTF. This chain connects TRBV28 to TRBJ1-2. In germline, CDR1 is MDHEN, CDR2 SYDVKM. The length of the CDR3 is 11 residues.

The chain couples TRBV6-1 to TRBJ2-7. The germline V gene has CDR1 MNHNS and CDR2 SASEGT. This CDR3 is built from 13 residues. Here the CDR3 reads CASTKRGSYEQYF.

The V call is TRBV12-3 or TRBV12-4, the J call TRBJ2-1; as DNA is missing, the TRBD1 call by TCRdb cannot be tested. The CDR3 consists of 14 residues. This chain's CDR3 is CASSLTGGSNEQFF.

The genes are TRBV6-5 and TRBJ2-2; TCRdb outputs TRBD2, but without DNA this stays unchecked. This CDR3 contains 14 residues. CDR1 MNHEY and CDR2 SVGAGI come from the germline V gene. CDR3 sequence reads: CASSLSGIVGELFF.

The chain carries TRBV27 and TRBJ2-7; TCRdb lists TRBD1, though no DNA is available to test this call. The CDR3 runs 18 residues. CDR1 is MNHEY, CDR2 SMNVEV, per germline (reference sequence). The CDR3 here is CAISESERQGPKSYEQYF.

The V call is TRBV27, the J call TRBJ2-5. Looked up from germline, CDR1 is MNHEY and CDR2 is SMNVEV (reference sequence). The CDR3 has 16 residues. CDR3 region: CASSLDPDRYPETQYF.

The chain has TRBV5-6 and TRBJ1-1. The CDR3 contains 12 residues. The V gene's germline CDR1 is SGHDT and CDR2 YYEEEE. Here the CDR3 reads CASSLAVGAAFF.

This chain links TRBV12-3 or TRBV12-4 with TRBJ2-7; no DNA is available, so the TRBD1 call from TCRdb remains unchecked. This CDR3 region has 15 residues. CDR3 sequence reads: CASTFTGTGAGEQYF.

Frequency places this clonotype as medium-sized. The chain uses TRBV19 and TRBJ2-6; TCRdb indicates TRBD1, and absent DNA this call remains unverified. Germline CDR1 and CDR2: LNHDA and SQIVND (reference sequence). CDR3 length equals 18 residues. The CDR3 region is CASTQHPGQHSGANVLTF.

V is TRBV10-3 and J is TRBJ2-2; lacking DNA, the TRBD1 call made by TCRdb goes unchecked. CDR3 length: 13 amino acids. Germline V gives CDR1 ENHRY, CDR2 SYGVKD. The CDR3 protein is CASRDRGDRELFF.

This clonotype registers medium-sized by frequency. The chain has TRBV30 and TRBJ2-3; TCRdb's D call, TRBD2, is unchecked because there is no DNA. The germline V gene has CDR1 GTSNPN and CDR2 SVGIG (reference sequence). This CDR3 has 15 residues. The CDR3: CAWSVSGFAGDTQYF.